The TCR beta chain under discussion was sequenced for a study of cytomegalovirus exposure and HLA in healthy donors. Study at large: Sequencing of 150 million to 200 million T cells in an earlier analysis found around 120 million unique TCR beta sequences. Study findings and constraints: A link between a missense DCLRE1C variant and TCR beta V- and J-gene trimming emerged from a later analysis.

PCR amplification relied on 60 Vbeta primers (plus 13 Jbeta primers). In the authors' workflow: In a later analysis, of 80 million to 90 million unique beta chains, about 12 million appeared in at least two donors. Only in-frame clones appear in the TCRdb table, and some are missing; sequencing was by immunoSEQ multiplex PCR. V and J calls and clone size are given by that table; D and trimming were obtained from the DNA. Of under 200,000 clones detected, roughly 85% appear once; the ten largest clones hold over 2%. On this clone: Its target is not known.

Trimming took 0 bases from V and 4 from J, leaving 13 bases between them. The CDR3 is 16 residues long. Germline-derived CDR1 and CDR2 are MNHEY and SVGAGI. The clonotype comes from a woman aged 45 to 65 in good health and CMV-seronegative. V gene TRBV6-5 combines with J gene TRBJ1-3, with D possibly TRBD1 on 5 matching bases. The sample taken for sequencing was PBMCs. In nucleotides, the CDR3 is TGTGCCAGCAGTTACTCGAAGGGGTTATCAGGAAACACCATATATTTT. Amino acids: CASSYSKGLSGNTIYF.